The 8 T cell receptor beta chains below all came from one sample that was sequenced in a study of graft-versus-host responses after intestinal transplantation (dated by TCRdb to the early 2020s). The library was made by the immunoSEQ multiplex PCR assay. Entries here come from immuneACCESS through TCRdb and include only in-frame sequences with V and J called. Some clones fail to appear in such tables; in the studies checked, an unresolved V gene covers under half of the shortfall, and the cause of the remainder is unknown. Recorded for this sample are 71,000 or so clones; 90% of them occurred a single time. Jointly, the top ten make up approximately 1.3% of the sample. These receptors' targets are unknown. Reading the label with the study, this specimen's time point is: cells obtained before transplantation from donor or recipient. The starting material was unstimulated CD8+ T cells sorted from spleen or lymph node cells, obtained before intestinal transplant. These receptors were obtained from a human donor who received an intestinal transplant.

The chain couples TRBV10-3 to TRBJ2-7, with 12 bases that match TRBD2. The CDR3 has 14 residues. CDR1 is ENHRY, CDR2 SYGVKD, per germline. The CDR3 DNA follows: TGTGCTCTAGCGGGGGGGCAGGAGGCCTACGAGCAGTACTTC. The encoded protein is CALAGGQEAYEQYF.

The chain recombines TRBV6-5 with TRBJ2-7, with 7 bases aligning to TRBD1. Germline CDR1 MNHEY, CDR2 SVGAGI. Trimming removed 10 bases from V and 2 bases from J; junction bases left unmatched: 8. CDR3 length: 13 amino acids. In DNA, the CDR3 is TGTGCCACCGACCCGGACAGGACCTACGAGCAGTACTTC. Translating gives CATDPDRTYEQYF.

V gene TRBV20-1 combines with J gene TRBJ1-2; maybe TRBD1 (5 bases). This CDR3 is built from 11 residues. Trimming pared 3 bases from V and 8 bases from J, leaving 10 bases between. CDR1 and CDR2 from the germline V gene are DFQATT and SNEGSKA (reference sequence). The DNA of the CDR3 is TGCAGTGCTAGTTGGGAGGGGGGCTACACCTTC. Translated, it gives CSASWEGGYTF.

The gene calls are TRBV10-2 and TRBJ1-1; tentative D call: TRBD1 (6 bases). This CDR3 comprises 14 residues. V dropped 0 bases and J dropped 1 base, with 6 bases sitting between them. Germline V CDR1 and CDR2: WSHSY, SAAADI. The DNA of the CDR3 is TGCGCCAGCAGTGAGTCGACAGGGAACACTGAAGCTTTCTTT. Protein: CASSESTGNTEAFF.

This sequence joins TRBV2 and TRBJ2-7, with TRBD1 matching 7 bases. CDR3 length equals 12 residues. Germline assignment: CDR1 SNHLY and CDR2 FYNNEI. J was trimmed by 6 bases and V by 7 bases; bases with no gene match: 6. The CDR3 region is CASMTTGAEQYF. The DNA for the CDR3 is TGTGCCAGCATGACAACAGGGGCCGAGCAGTACTTC. Looking up the rest from reference TRBV2 and TRBJ2-7 gives the full variable domain: EPEVTQTPSHQVTQMGQEVILRCVPISNHLYFYWYRQILGQKVEFLVSFYNNEISEKSEIFDDQFSVERPDGSNFTLKIRSTKLEDSAMYFCASMTTGAEQYFGPGTRLTVT.

V gene TRBV19 combines with J gene TRBJ2-7; 10 positions agree with TRBD2. The CDR3 sequence is 15 residues long. Trimming cost V 5 bases and J 5 bases; bases outside gene matches: 9. Looked up from germline, CDR1 is LNHDA and CDR2 is SQIVND (reference sequence). CDR3 in amino acids: CASSRAGTSADEQYF. The CDR3 nucleotides read TGTGCCAGTAGTCGAGCAGGGACTAGCGCGGACGAGCAGTACTTC.

This clone has just one count. The rearrangement joins TRBV6-5 to TRBJ2-3; 7 positions agree with TRBD1. Germline-derived CDR1 and CDR2 are MNHEY and SVGAGI. The CDR3 extends over 14 amino acids. Unmatched junction bases numbered 3, after V lost 2 bases and J lost 4 bases. The CDR3 protein is CASSYEGGADTQYF. CDR3 DNA sequence: TGTGCCAGCAGTTACGAAGGGGGCGCAGATACGCAGTATTTT.

V gene TRBV7-9 combines with J gene TRBJ2-1; D may be TRBD2 (6 bases). The CDR3 is 16 amino acids. V lost 3 bases and J 0 bases, leaving 12 bases between the germline ends. Germline V CDR1 and CDR2: SEHNR, FQNEAQ (reference sequence). CDR3 in DNA: TGTGCCAGCAGCTTGGCGCTAGCGAGCTCCTACAATGAGCAGTTCTTC. This translates into CASSLALASSYNEQFF. The variable domain in full, completed from reference TRBV7-9 and TRBJ2-1, reads DTGVSQNPRHKITKRGQNVTFRCDPISEHNRLYWYRQTLGQGPEFLTYFQNEAQLEKSRLLSDRFSAERPKGSFSTLEIQRTEQGDSAMYLCASSLALASSYNEQFFGPGTRLTVL.